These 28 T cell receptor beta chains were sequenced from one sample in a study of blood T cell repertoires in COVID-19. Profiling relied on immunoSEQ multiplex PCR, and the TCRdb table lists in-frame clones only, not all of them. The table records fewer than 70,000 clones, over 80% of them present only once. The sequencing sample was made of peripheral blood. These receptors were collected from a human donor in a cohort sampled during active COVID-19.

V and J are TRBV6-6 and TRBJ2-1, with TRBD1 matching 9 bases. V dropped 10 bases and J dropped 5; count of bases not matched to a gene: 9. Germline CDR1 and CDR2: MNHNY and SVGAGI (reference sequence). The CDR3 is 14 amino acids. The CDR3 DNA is TGTGCCACCGTACCCGGGACAGGGAACAATGAGCAGTTCTTC. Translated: CATVPGTGNNEQFF.

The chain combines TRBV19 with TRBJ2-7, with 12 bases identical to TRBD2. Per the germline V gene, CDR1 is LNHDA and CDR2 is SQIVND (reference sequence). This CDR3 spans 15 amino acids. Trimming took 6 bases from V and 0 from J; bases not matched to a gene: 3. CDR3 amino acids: CASSRTSGISYEQYF. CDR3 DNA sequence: TGTGCCAGTAGCCGGACTAGCGGGATCTCCTACGAGCAGTACTTC.

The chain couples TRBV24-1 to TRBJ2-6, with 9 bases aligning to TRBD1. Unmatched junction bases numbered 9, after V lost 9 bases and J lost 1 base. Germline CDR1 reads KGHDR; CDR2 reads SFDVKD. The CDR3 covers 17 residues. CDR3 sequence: CATSITGGASGANVLTF. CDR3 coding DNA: TGTGCCACCTCTATTACAGGGGGCGCGTCTGGGGCCAACGTCCTGACTTTC.

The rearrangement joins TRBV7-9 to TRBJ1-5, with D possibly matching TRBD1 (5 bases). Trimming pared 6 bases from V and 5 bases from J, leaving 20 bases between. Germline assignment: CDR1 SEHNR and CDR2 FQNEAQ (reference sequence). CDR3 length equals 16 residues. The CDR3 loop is CASSWGGTLTHQPQHF. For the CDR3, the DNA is TGTGCCAGCAGTTGGGGAGGGACCTTGACGCATCAGCCCCAGCATTTT. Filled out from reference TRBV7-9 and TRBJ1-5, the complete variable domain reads DTGVSQNPRHKITKRGQNVTFRCDPISEHNRLYWYRQTLGQGPEFLTYFQNEAQLEKSRLLSDRFSAERPKGSFSTLEIQRTEQGDSAMYLCASSWGGTLTHQPQHFGDGTRLSIL.

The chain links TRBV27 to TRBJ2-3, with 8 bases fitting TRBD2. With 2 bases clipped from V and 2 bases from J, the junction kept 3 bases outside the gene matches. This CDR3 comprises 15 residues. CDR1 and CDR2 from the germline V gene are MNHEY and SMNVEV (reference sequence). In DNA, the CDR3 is TGTGCCAGCAGTTTAGGGCGGGGGGTCACAGATACGCAGTATTTT. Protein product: CASSLGRGVTDTQYF.

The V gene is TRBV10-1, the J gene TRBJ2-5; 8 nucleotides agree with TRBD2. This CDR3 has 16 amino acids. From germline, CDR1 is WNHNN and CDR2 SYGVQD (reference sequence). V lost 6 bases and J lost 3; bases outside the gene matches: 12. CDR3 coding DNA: TGCGCCAGCAGCGCCTCCGAGGAGCGGGGGAAAGAGACCCAGTACTTC. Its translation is CASSASEERGKETQYF.

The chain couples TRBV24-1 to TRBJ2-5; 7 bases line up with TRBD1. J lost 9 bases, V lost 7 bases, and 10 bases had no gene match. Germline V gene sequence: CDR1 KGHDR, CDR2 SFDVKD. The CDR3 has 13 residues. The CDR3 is CATSGTANKAQYF. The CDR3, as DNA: TGTGCCACCAGCGGGACAGCCAACAAGGCCCAGTACTTC.

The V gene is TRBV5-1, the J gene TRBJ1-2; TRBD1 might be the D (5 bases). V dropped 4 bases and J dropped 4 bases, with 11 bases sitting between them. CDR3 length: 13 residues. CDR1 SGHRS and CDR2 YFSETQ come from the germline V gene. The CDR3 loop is CASSGDRIYGYTF. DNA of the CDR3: TGCGCCAGCAGCGGCGACAGAATCTATGGCTACACCTTC. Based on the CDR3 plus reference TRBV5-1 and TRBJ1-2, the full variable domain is KAGVTQTPRYLIKTRGQQVTLSCSPISGHRSVSWYQQTPGQGLQFLFEYFSETQRNKGNFPGRFSGRQFSNSRSEMNVSTLELGDSALYLCASSGDRIYGYTFGSGTRLTVV.

CDR3 in DNA: TGTGCCAGCAGCCCTCCGCGGGGGCTGAGCACAGATACGCAGTATTTT. Residues: CASSPPRGLSTDTQYF. This chain joins TRBV3-1 (or the pseudogene TRBV3-2) and TRBJ2-3, with D maybe TRBD2 (7 bases). The V end was cut by 4 bases, the J end by 0 bases, with 14 bases between. The CDR3 is 16 amino acids. CDR1 is LGHDT, CDR2 YNNKEL, per germline (reference sequence).

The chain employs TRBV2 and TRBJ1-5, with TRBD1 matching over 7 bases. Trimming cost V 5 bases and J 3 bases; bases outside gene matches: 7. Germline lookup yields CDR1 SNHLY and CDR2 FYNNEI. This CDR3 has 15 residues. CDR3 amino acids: CASSRRGTDNQPQHF. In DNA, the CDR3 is TGTGCCAGCAGTCGCCGGGGGACAGACAATCAGCCCCAGCATTTT.

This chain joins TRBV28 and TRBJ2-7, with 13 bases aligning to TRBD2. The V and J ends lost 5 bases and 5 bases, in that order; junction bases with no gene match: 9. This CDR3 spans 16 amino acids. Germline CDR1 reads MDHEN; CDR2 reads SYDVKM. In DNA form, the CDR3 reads TGTGCCAGCAGTCCGACCTTCACTAGCGGGAGGGACGAGCAGTACTTC. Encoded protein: CASSPTFTSGRDEQYF.

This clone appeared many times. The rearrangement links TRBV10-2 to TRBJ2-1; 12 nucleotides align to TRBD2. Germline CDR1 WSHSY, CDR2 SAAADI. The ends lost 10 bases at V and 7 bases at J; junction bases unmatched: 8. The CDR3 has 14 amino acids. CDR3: CATGLAGSTNEQFF. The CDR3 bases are TGCGCCACCGGACTAGCGGGATCGACGAATGAGCAGTTCTTC.

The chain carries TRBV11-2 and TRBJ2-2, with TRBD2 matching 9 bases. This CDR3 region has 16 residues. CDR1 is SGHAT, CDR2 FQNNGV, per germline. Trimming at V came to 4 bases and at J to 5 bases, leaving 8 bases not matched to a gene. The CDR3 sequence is CASSYSSGRGTGELFF. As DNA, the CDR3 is TGTGCCAGCAGCTATAGTAGCGGGAGAGGAACCGGGGAGCTGTTTTTT. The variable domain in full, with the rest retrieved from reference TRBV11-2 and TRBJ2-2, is EAGVAQSPRYKIIEKRQSVAFWCNPISGHATLYWYQQILGQGPKLLIQFQNNGVVDDSQLPKDRFSAERLKGVDSTLKIQPAKLEDSAVYLCASSYSSGRGTGELFFGEGSRLTVL.

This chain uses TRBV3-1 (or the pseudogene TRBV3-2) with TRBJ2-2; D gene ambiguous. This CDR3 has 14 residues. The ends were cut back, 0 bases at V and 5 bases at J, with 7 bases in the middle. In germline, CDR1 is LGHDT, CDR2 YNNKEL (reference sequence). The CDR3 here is CASSQEAMTGELFF. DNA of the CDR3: TGTGCCAGCAGCCAAGAGGCAATGACCGGGGAGCTGTTTTTT.

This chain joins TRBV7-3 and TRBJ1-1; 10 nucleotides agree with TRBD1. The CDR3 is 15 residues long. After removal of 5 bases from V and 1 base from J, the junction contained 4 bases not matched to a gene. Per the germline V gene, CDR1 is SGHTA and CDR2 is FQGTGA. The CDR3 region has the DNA TGTGCCAGCAGCGTGACAGGGGGCAGGAACACTGAAGCTTTCTTT. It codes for CASSVTGGRNTEAFF.

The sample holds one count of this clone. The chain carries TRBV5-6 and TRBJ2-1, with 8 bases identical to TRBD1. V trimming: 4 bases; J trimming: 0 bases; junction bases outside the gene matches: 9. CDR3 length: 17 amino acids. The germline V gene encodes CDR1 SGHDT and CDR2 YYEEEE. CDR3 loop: CASSPFTGGYSYNEQFF. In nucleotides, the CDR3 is TGTGCCAGCAGCCCATTCACAGGGGGTTACTCCTACAATGAGCAGTTCTTC.

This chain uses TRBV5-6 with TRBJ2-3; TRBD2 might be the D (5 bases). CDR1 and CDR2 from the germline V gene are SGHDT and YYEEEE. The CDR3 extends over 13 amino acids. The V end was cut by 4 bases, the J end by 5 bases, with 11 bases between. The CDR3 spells CASSSGGRDTQYF. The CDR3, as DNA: TGTGCCAGCAGCAGCGGTGGACGAGATACGCAGTATTTT.

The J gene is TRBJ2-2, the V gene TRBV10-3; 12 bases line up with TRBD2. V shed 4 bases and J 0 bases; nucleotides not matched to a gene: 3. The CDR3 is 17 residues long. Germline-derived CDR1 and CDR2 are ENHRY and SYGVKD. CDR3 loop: CAISGTSGTSNTGELFF. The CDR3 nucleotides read TGTGCCATCAGTGGGACTAGCGGGACTTCGAACACCGGGGAGCTGTTTTTT.

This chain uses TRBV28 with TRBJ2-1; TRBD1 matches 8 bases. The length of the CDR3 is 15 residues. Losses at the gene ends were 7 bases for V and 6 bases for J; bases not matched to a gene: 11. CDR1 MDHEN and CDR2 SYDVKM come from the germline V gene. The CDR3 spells CASTPSGGQGNEQFF. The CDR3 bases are TGTGCCAGCACCCCATCCGGTGGACAGGGCAATGAGCAGTTCTTC.

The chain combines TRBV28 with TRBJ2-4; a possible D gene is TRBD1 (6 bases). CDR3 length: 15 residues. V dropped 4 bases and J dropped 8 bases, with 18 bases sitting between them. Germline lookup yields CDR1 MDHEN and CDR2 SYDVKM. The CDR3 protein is CASSSYDTGFDIQYF. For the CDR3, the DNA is TGTGCCAGCAGTTCTTACGACACAGGGTTTGACATTCAGTACTTC.

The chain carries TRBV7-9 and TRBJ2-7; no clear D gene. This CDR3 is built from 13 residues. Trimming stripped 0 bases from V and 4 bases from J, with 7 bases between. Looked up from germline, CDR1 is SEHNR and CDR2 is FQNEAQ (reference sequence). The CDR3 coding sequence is TGTGCCAGCAGCTTAGCGAAACTTTACGAGCAGTACTTC. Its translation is CASSLAKLYEQYF.

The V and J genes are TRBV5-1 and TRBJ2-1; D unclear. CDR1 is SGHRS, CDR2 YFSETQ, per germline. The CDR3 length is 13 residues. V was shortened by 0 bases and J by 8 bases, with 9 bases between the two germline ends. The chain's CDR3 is CASSLDPRDEQFF. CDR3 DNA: TGCGCCAGCAGCTTGGACCCCCGGGATGAGCAGTTCTTC.

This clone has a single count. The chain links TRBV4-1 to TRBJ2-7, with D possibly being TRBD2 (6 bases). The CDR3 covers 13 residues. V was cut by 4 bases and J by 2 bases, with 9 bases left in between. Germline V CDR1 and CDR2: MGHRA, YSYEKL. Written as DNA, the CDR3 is TGCGCCAGCAGCCCACTAGCCGCCTACGAGCAGTACTTC. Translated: CASSPLAAYEQYF.

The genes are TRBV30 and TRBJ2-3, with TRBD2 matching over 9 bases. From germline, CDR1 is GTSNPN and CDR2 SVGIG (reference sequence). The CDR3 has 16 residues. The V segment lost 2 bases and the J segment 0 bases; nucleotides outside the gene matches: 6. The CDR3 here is CAWSSGTSSSTDTQYF. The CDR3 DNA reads TGTGCCTGGAGTTCCGGGACTAGCTCTAGCACAGATACGCAGTATTTT.

This CDR3 is CASSLVGADTQYF. CDR3 sequence (DNA): TGTGCCAGCAGCTTAGTCGGAGCAGATACGCAGTATTTT. The chain employs TRBV7-9 and TRBJ2-3; no clear D gene. Looked up from germline, CDR1 is SEHNR and CDR2 is FQNEAQ (reference sequence). The CDR3 runs 13 residues. V shed 1 base and J shed 4 bases, with 6 bases lying between them.

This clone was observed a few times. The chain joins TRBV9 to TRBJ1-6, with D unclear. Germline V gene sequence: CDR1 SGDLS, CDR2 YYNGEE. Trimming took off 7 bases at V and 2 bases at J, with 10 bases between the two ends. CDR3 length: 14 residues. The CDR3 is CASPDGTYNSPLHF. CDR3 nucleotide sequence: TGTGCCAGCCCCGACGGGACCTATAATTCACCCCTCCACTTT.

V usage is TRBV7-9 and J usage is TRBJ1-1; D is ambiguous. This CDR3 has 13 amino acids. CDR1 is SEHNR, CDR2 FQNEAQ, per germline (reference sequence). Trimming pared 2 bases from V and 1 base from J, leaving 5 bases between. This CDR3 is CASSLSWNTEAFF. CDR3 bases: TGTGCCAGCAGCTTAAGCTGGAACACTGAAGCTTTCTTT.

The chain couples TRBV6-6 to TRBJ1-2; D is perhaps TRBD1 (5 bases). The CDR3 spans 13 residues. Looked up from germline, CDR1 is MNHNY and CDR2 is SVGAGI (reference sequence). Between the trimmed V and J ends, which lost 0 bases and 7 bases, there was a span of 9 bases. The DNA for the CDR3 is TGTGCCAGCAGTTACTCGACAGTGAGTGGCTACACCTTC. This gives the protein CASSYSTVSGYTF.